This is a list of T cell receptor beta chains from one sample in a study of CD8 T cells in ankylosing spondylitis. TCRdb re-derived calls from the 5' RACE reads in MiXCR, one entry per CDR3 protein. This table holds 200,000 to 250,000 distinct CDR3 sequences, 8% to 10% found once. The material sequenced was blood, either unsorted or a sorted T cell fraction (not recorded which). These receptors originate from a female donor with ankylosing spondylitis or in good health (not recorded which). Both conserved end residues are part of each CDR3. D genes are given only for firm matches. Clone size is not always given. Where it is, it says once, few, many or a class for expanded clones.

TRBV20-1	-	TRBJ1-6	many	TGCAGTGCTACAGGACTAAATTCACCCCTCCACTTT	CSATGLNSPLHF
TRBV18	-	TRBJ2-1	many	TGTGCCAGCTCACCACTTTCCTTCAATGAGCAGTTCTTC	CASSPLSFNEQFF
TRBV5-6	TRBD1	TRBJ1-4	few	TGTGCCAGCAGCCAACCGACAGGGGAGGAAAAACTGTTTTTT	CASSQPTGEEKLFF
TRBV7-9	TRBD1	TRBJ2-2	many	TGTGCCAGCAGCTTTCCCGGGACAGGGGTTCCCGGGGAGCTGTTTTTT	CASSFPGTGVPGELFF
TRBV30	-	TRBJ1-2	few	TGTGCCTGGAGTGTGGGGGCGGCCGCGGACGGCTACACCTTC	CAWSVGAAADGYTF
TRBV29-1	-	TRBJ2-3	many	TGCAGCGTTGAGATACTGCATACGCAGTATTTT	CSVEILHTQYF
TRBV12-3/TRBV12-4	-	TRBJ2-5	many	TGTGCCAGCAGTTTAGTAGCGGTCATGGGGGAGACCCAGTACTTC	CASSLVAVMGETQYF
TRBV10-3	TRBD2	TRBJ2-1	many	TGTGCCACCGCGGGACTAAGGGACAATGAGCAGTTCTTC	CATAGLRDNEQFF
TRBV5-1	-	TRBJ2-5	-	TGCGCCAGCAGCTCCCACAGGGCGGACCAGTACTTC	CASSSHRADQYF
TRBV29-1	-	TRBJ1-5	many	TGCAGCGTTGAGGAGGGGTCAGGTCAGCCCCAGCATTTT	CSVEEGSGQPQHF
TRBV20-1	TRBD2	TRBJ2-7	many	TGCAGTGCCAAGTCCGGGACTAGCGGGCACTACGAGCAGTACTTC	CSAKSGTSGHYEQYF
TRBV10-3	-	TRBJ2-5	many	TGTGCCACCGCTAGCGAAGAGACCCAGTACTTC	CATASEETQYF
TRBV6-2/TRBV6-3	-	TRBJ2-1	many	TGTGCCAGCAGTTACCCGCCTAGCTCCTACAATGAGCAGTTCTTC	CASSYPPSSYNEQFF
TRBV20-1	TRBD1	TRBJ1-5	many	TGCAGTGCCCAACCGGGACAGGGGAATCAGCCCCAGCATTTT	CSAQPGQGNQPQHF
TRBV15	-	TRBJ1-1	many	TGTGCCACCAGCAGAGAGGTTGGCCGAACGTTGGCTTTCTTT	CATSREVGRTLAFF
TRBV29-1	TRBD1	TRBJ2-1	many	TGCAGCGTACTACCGACAGGGTACAATGAGCAGTTCTTC	CSVLPTGYNEQFF
TRBV6-5	TRBD1	TRBJ2-3	many	TGTGCCAGCAGGTACAGGGGGACAGACACAGATACGCAGTATTTT	CASRYRGTDTDTQYF
TRBV20-1	-	TRBJ1-4	many	TGCGGTGCTCAGGGGTTTACTAATGAAAAACTGTTTTTT	CGAQGFTNEKLFF
TRBV7-9	-	TRBJ1-1	few	TGTGCCAGCAGCCCCCGAGGGGCTTCAGGCACTGAAGCTTTCTTT	CASSPRGASGTEAFF
TRBV30	-	TRBJ1-4	-	TGTGCCTGGGGCACCGGGGAAAAACTGTTTTTT	CAWGTGEKLFF
TRBV19	-	TRBJ1-5	many	TGTGCCAGTAAGGCAGGCCACAATCAGCCCCAGCATTTT	CASKAGHNQPQHF
TRBV4-3	-	TRBJ1-3	many	TGCGCCAGCAGCCCAAGGACAGACTCTGGAAACACCATATATTTT	CASSPRTDSGNTIYF
TRBV6-2/TRBV6-3	-	TRBJ1-1	-	TGTGCCAGCGGGAGTGGGGCGCGAACTGAAGCTTTCTTT	CASGSGARTEAFF
TRBV7-3	-	TRBJ2-1	many	TGTGCCAGCAGCCCCCAGAAGGGAGTGGGAAATGAGCAGTTCTTC	CASSPQKGVGNEQFF
TRBV3-1	TRBD2	TRBJ2-1	many	TGTGCCAGCAGCCAATACGGACTAGCGGCCAATGAGCAGTTCTTC	CASSQYGLAANEQFF
TRBV18	-	TRBJ1-2	many	TGTGCCAGCTCCCGTACGGATGCAAATAGCTACACCTTC	CASSRTDANSYTF
TRBV25-1	-	TRBJ2-7	many	TGTGCCAGCAGTGAACTGGGGACGGACTACGAGCAGTACTTC	CASSELGTDYEQYF
TRBV28	-	TRBJ2-1	few	TGTGCCAGCCGGGGACCGGGGGAGACCCGGGATGAGCAGTTCTTC	CASRGPGETRDEQFF
TRBV5-4	-	TRBJ2-1	many	TGTGCCAGCAGCCCGACTCCGGGATCAAGAGTCAATGAGCAGTTCTTC	CASSPTPGSRVNEQFF
TRBV7-9	-	TRBJ2-7	many	TGTGCCAGCAGCTTAGATGGCCGACGGTACGAGCAGTACTTC	CASSLDGRRYEQYF
TRBV5-1	TRBD2	TRBJ2-7	many	TGCGCCAGCAGCCCGGGGACTAGCGGGAGGGCCCAGGAGAACGAGCAGTACTTC	CASSPGTSGRAQENEQYF